Listed below are T cell receptor beta chains from one sample, sequenced in a study of regulatory T cells in long-lasting Graves disease. TCRdb reanalysed the multiplex PCR reads using MiXCR and keeps one entry per CDR3 protein. The sample holds under 450,000 distinct CDR3 sequences, roughly 15% seen once. The sample was also reused in another study, on T cells in Graves' hyperthyroidism and ophthalmopathy.

Material: peripheral blood mononuclear cells (PBMCs), obtained at new diagnosis, from a patient treated with antithyroid drugs. All receptors come from a young woman with Graves disease. Each CDR3 is given with its conserved first and last residue. D genes are given only for firm matches. Part of the rows lack a size; the others show once, few, many or a class for expanded clones.

v_gene: TRBV5-1
j_gene: TRBJ1-1
abundance: few
d_gene: TRBD1
CDR3nt: TGCGCCAGCAGCTGGACAGGGGGCCAACAGTACGCTGAAGCTTTCTTT
CDR3aa: CASSWTGGQQYAEAFF

v_gene: TRBV18
j_gene: TRBJ2-7
abundance: many
d_gene: NA
CDR3nt: TGTGCCAGCTCACCACCTGGAGGGAACTACGAGCAGTACTTC
CDR3aa: CASSPPGGNYEQYF

v_gene: TRBV5-5
j_gene: TRBJ1-2
abundance: many
d_gene: TRBD1
CDR3nt: TGTGCCAGCAGCAGGGGACAGGATTATGGCTACACCTTC
CDR3aa: CASSRGQDYGYTF

v_gene: TRBV2
j_gene: TRBJ2-1
abundance: NA
d_gene: TRBD1
CDR3nt: TGTGCCAGCAGTGGGACAGGGGAATCCAATGAGCAGTTCTTC
CDR3aa: CASSGTGESNEQFF

v_gene: TRBV5-1
j_gene: TRBJ2-1
abundance: NA
d_gene: TRBD2
CDR3nt: TGCGCCAGCAGCAGCCGGGGACTAGCGGGGGGGAATGAGCAGTTCTTC
CDR3aa: CASSSRGLAGGNEQFF

v_gene: TRBV5-5
j_gene: TRBJ2-1
abundance: NA
d_gene: NA
CDR3nt: TGTGCCAGCAGCTTGGCCCCCGGGGGCAGCGGCTCCTACAATGAGCAGTTCTTC
CDR3aa: CASSLAPGGSGSYNEQFF

v_gene: TRBV2
j_gene: TRBJ2-5
abundance: many
d_gene: TRBD1
CDR3nt: TGTGCCAGCAGTGGAGACAGGGGCCAAGAGACCCAGTACTTC
CDR3aa: CASSGDRGQETQYF

v_gene: TRBV7-8
j_gene: TRBJ2-2
abundance: many
d_gene: NA
CDR3nt: TGTGCCAGCAGCTTAGTACCCACCGGGGAGCTGTTTTTT
CDR3aa: CASSLVPTGELFF

v_gene: TRBV5-1
j_gene: TRBJ2-7
abundance: few
d_gene: NA
CDR3nt: TGCGCCAGCAGCTTGGCCTCGGACGGCTACGAGCAGTACTTC
CDR3aa: CASSLASDGYEQYF

v_gene: TRBV7-6
j_gene: TRBJ2-5
abundance: many
d_gene: TRBD1
CDR3nt: TGTGCCAGCAGCTACCCTTACAGGGGCCAGCGGACCCAGTACTTC
CDR3aa: CASSYPYRGQRTQYF

v_gene: TRBV2
j_gene: TRBJ2-3
abundance: many
d_gene: NA
CDR3nt: TGTGCCAGCAATTCCGGTGCAGATACGCAGTATTTT
CDR3aa: CASNSGADTQYF

v_gene: TRBV7-2
j_gene: TRBJ1-4
abundance: NA
d_gene: NA
CDR3nt: TGTGCCAGCAGCCCCGGAGGGGTGGGAAAACTGTTTTTT
CDR3aa: CASSPGGVGKLFF

v_gene: TRBV18
j_gene: TRBJ2-1
abundance: many
d_gene: NA
CDR3nt: TGTGCCAGCTCCGCCCGAGGGGGGACCGACAATGAGCAGTTCTTC
CDR3aa: CASSARGGTDNEQFF

v_gene: TRBV28
j_gene: TRBJ1-5
abundance: many
d_gene: NA
CDR3nt: TGTGCCAGCAGTATCGAATTCGGGGGTAGCAATCAGCCCCAGCATTTT
CDR3aa: CASSIEFGGSNQPQHF

v_gene: TRBV20-1
j_gene: TRBJ2-5
abundance: many
d_gene: NA
CDR3nt: TGCAGTGCTCCCAGGGGGGGTTCGGGGGCGAGCGCCCAGTACTTC
CDR3aa: CSAPRGGSGASAQYF

v_gene: TRBV6-2/TRBV6-3
j_gene: TRBJ1-1
abundance: NA
d_gene: NA
CDR3nt: TGTGCCAGCAGCGGGCAGGCGAACACTGAAGCTTTCTTT
CDR3aa: CASSGQANTEAFF

v_gene: TRBV5-8
j_gene: TRBJ1-5
abundance: many
d_gene: NA
CDR3nt: TGTGCCAGCAGCTTAGACTCGGGTTTTAGCAATCAGCCCCAGCATTTT
CDR3aa: CASSLDSGFSNQPQHF

v_gene: TRBV2
j_gene: TRBJ1-3
abundance: NA
d_gene: NA
CDR3nt: TGTGCCAGCAGTGAAGTGAGCTCTGGAAACACCATATATTTT
CDR3aa: CASSEVSSGNTIYF

v_gene: TRBV2
j_gene: TRBJ2-7
abundance: many
d_gene: NA
CDR3nt: TGTGCCAGCAGTGAAGCCCTAGGTGGAGAGCAGTACTTC
CDR3aa: CASSEALGGEQYF

v_gene: TRBV4-1
j_gene: TRBJ1-5
abundance: NA
d_gene: NA
CDR3nt: TGCGCCAGCAGCCTCGGCAGTGCATCGGGCAATCAGCCCCAGCATTTT
CDR3aa: CASSLGSASGNQPQHF

v_gene: TRBV7-3
j_gene: TRBJ2-5
abundance: many
d_gene: NA
CDR3nt: TGTGCCAGCAGCTTAAACAACCAAGAGACCCAGTACTTC
CDR3aa: CASSLNNQETQYF

v_gene: TRBV28
j_gene: TRBJ1-2
abundance: many
d_gene: TRBD1
CDR3nt: TGTGCCAGCAGTCTCCGACAGGGAGGTGGCTACACCTTC
CDR3aa: CASSLRQGGGYTF

v_gene: TRBV6-1
j_gene: TRBJ1-5
abundance: NA
d_gene: NA
CDR3nt: TGTGCCATCAGTGAGTCGGTTTTCAGGGATCAGCCCCAGCATTTT
CDR3aa: CAISESVFRDQPQHF

v_gene: TRBV5-1
j_gene: TRBJ2-7
abundance: many
d_gene: NA
CDR3nt: TGCGCCAGCAGCTCCCGGGACGTCTACGAGCAGTACTTC
CDR3aa: CASSSRDVYEQYF

v_gene: TRBV3-1
j_gene: TRBJ1-2
abundance: many
d_gene: NA
CDR3nt: TGTGCCAGCAGCCAAGACCTCTATGGCTACACCTTC
CDR3aa: CASSQDLYGYTF

v_gene: TRBV5-1
j_gene: TRBJ2-7
abundance: many
d_gene: NA
CDR3nt: TGCGCCAGCAGCTCGGACCAGCCCCCCTACGAGCAGTACTTC
CDR3aa: CASSSDQPPYEQYF

v_gene: TRBV7-3
j_gene: TRBJ1-4
abundance: NA
d_gene: TRBD1
CDR3nt: TGTGCCAGCAGTGCGACAGGGGCAAATGAAAAACTGTTTTTT
CDR3aa: CASSATGANEKLFF

v_gene: TRBV2
j_gene: TRBJ1-5
abundance: many
d_gene: NA
CDR3nt: TGTGCCAGCAGTGACGCAGGGTATAGCAATCAGCCCCAGCATTTT
CDR3aa: CASSDAGYSNQPQHF

v_gene: TRBV9
j_gene: TRBJ2-3
abundance: many
d_gene: TRBD2
CDR3nt: TGTGCCAGCAGCGTAGGGGCGACTAGCGACACAGATACGCAGTATTTT
CDR3aa: CASSVGATSDTDTQYF

v_gene: TRBV20-1
j_gene: TRBJ2-7
abundance: many
d_gene: NA
CDR3nt: TGCAGTGCTAGATCCGGGAGATTACCCTACGAGCAGTACTTC
CDR3aa: CSARSGRLPYEQYF

v_gene: TRBV30
j_gene: TRBJ1-1
abundance: many
d_gene: TRBD1
CDR3nt: TGTGCCTGGGACAGGGCGAGGGCTGAAGCTTTCTTT
CDR3aa: CAWDRARAEAFF

v_gene: TRBV7-8
j_gene: TRBJ2-1
abundance: many
d_gene: NA
CDR3nt: TGTGCCAGCAGCTTATTAGTAAGCGGCCTGACCTCCTACAATGAGCAGTTCTTC
CDR3aa: CASSLLVSGLTSYNEQFF

v_gene: TRBV5-5
j_gene: TRBJ2-3
abundance: many
d_gene: NA
CDR3nt: TGTGCCAGCAGCGCCGGGACTGACTACACAGATACGCAGTATTTT
CDR3aa: CASSAGTDYTDTQYF

v_gene: TRBV2
j_gene: TRBJ2-7
abundance: NA
d_gene: NA
CDR3nt: TGTGCCAGCGCCCTCTCCTACGAGCAGTACTTC
CDR3aa: CASALSYEQYF

v_gene: TRBV30
j_gene: TRBJ1-1
abundance: many
d_gene: NA
CDR3nt: TGTGCCTGGAGTGTAAGTCGGGCGAACACTGAAGCTTTCTTT
CDR3aa: CAWSVSRANTEAFF

v_gene: TRBV5-1
j_gene: TRBJ2-1
abundance: few
d_gene: TRBD2
CDR3nt: TGCGCCAGCAGCTCGAGCCTTTCGACTAGCGGGGCTAAGTACAATGAGCAGTTCTTC
CDR3aa: CASSSSLSTSGAKYNEQFF

v_gene: TRBV27
j_gene: TRBJ2-3
abundance: few
d_gene: TRBD2
CDR3nt: TGTGCCAGCAGTTCCCGGGGACTAGCGGGGATAGATACGCAGTATTTT
CDR3aa: CASSSRGLAGIDTQYF

v_gene: TRBV9
j_gene: TRBJ2-5
abundance: NA
d_gene: NA
CDR3nt: TGTGCCAGCAGCGCCTCTAGCGCAGGAGAGACCCAGTACTTC
CDR3aa: CASSASSAGETQYF

v_gene: TRBV5-5
j_gene: TRBJ2-2
abundance: NA
d_gene: TRBD1
CDR3nt: TGTGCCAGCAGCGGGGGACCAGGACAGGGGGCCGGCACCGGGGAGCTGTTTTTT
CDR3aa: CASSGGPGQGAGTGELFF

v_gene: TRBV6-2/TRBV6-3
j_gene: TRBJ1-2
abundance: few
d_gene: TRBD1
CDR3nt: TGTGCCAGCAGTGAAGGGCAGGGACAGGGCCTCTTAAACTATGGCTACACCTTC
CDR3aa: CASSEGQGQGLLNYGYTF

v_gene: TRBV5-1
j_gene: TRBJ2-7
abundance: NA
d_gene: NA
CDR3nt: TGCGCCAGCAGCCCGGACGGGGTGGGCGAGCAGTACTTC
CDR3aa: CASSPDGVGEQYF

v_gene: TRBV30
j_gene: TRBJ2-3
abundance: few
d_gene: NA
CDR3nt: TGTGCCTGGACCCGGCGGGGCGGTACAGATACGCAGTATTTT
CDR3aa: CAWTRRGGTDTQYF

v_gene: TRBV19
j_gene: TRBJ2-2
abundance: few
d_gene: NA
CDR3nt: TGTGCCAGTAGTATATCGGGGAGTGGCACCGGGGAGCTGTTTTTT
CDR3aa: CASSISGSGTGELFF

v_gene: TRBV27
j_gene: TRBJ2-1
abundance: NA
d_gene: NA
CDR3nt: TGTGCCAGCAGTACTTACTCCGGGACTGGATACAATGAGCAGTTCTTC
CDR3aa: CASSTYSGTGYNEQFF

v_gene: TRBV20-1
j_gene: TRBJ2-7
abundance: many
d_gene: NA
CDR3nt: TGCAGTGCTAGACCCCTAGGAGACAGCTCCTACGAGCAGTACTTC
CDR3aa: CSARPLGDSSYEQYF

v_gene: TRBV28
j_gene: TRBJ2-4
abundance: NA
d_gene: NA
CDR3nt: TGTGCCAGCAGTTTAGGTGGGGGCGGCGGGAACATTCAGTACTTC
CDR3aa: CASSLGGGGGNIQYF

v_gene: TRBV18
j_gene: TRBJ1-1
abundance: many
d_gene: NA
CDR3nt: TGTGCCAGCTCACCCTCACAGGGAATTAAGAACACTGAAGCTTTCTTT
CDR3aa: CASSPSQGIKNTEAFF

v_gene: TRBV7-9
j_gene: TRBJ2-1
abundance: many
d_gene: NA
CDR3nt: TGTGCCAGCAGCTTAGCGTCCCGGGACGTTGAGCAGTTCTTC
CDR3aa: CASSLASRDVEQFF

v_gene: TRBV27
j_gene: TRBJ2-3
abundance: many
d_gene: NA
CDR3nt: TGTGCCAGCAGTTTACAAAGACAGGCAACAGATACGCAGTATTTT
CDR3aa: CASSLQRQATDTQYF

v_gene: TRBV18
j_gene: TRBJ1-1
abundance: many
d_gene: TRBD1
CDR3nt: TGTGCCAGCTCACCCTTGGGACAGGAGAACACTGAAGCTTTCTTT
CDR3aa: CASSPLGQENTEAFF

v_gene: TRBV14
j_gene: TRBJ1-4
abundance: many
d_gene: NA
CDR3nt: TGTGCCAGCAGCCGAAGGCCCGGCGCGGACGAAAAACTGTTTTTT
CDR3aa: CASSRRPGADEKLFF

v_gene: TRBV9
j_gene: TRBJ1-4
abundance: few
d_gene: TRBD1
CDR3nt: TGTGCCAGCAGCGTAGGGACAGGGGCTAATGAAAAACTGTTTTTT
CDR3aa: CASSVGTGANEKLFF

v_gene: TRBV6-1
j_gene: TRBJ1-6
abundance: many
d_gene: NA
CDR3nt: TGTGCCAGCGCTGATGGGTCGGGGAATTCACCCCTCCACTTT
CDR3aa: CASADGSGNSPLHF

v_gene: TRBV5-1
j_gene: TRBJ2-3
abundance: many
d_gene: NA
CDR3nt: TGCGCCAGCAGCTTACACACAGCACCTAGCACAGATACGCAGTATTTT
CDR3aa: CASSLHTAPSTDTQYF

v_gene: TRBV15
j_gene: TRBJ2-2
abundance: many
d_gene: NA
CDR3nt: TGTGCCACCAGCAGAGATACTGGCACCGGGGAGCTGTTTTTT
CDR3aa: CATSRDTGTGELFF

v_gene: TRBV28
j_gene: TRBJ2-7
abundance: NA
d_gene: TRBD1
CDR3nt: TGTGCCAGCAGTTTATGGGACAGGGGACCCGAGCAGTACTTC
CDR3aa: CASSLWDRGPEQYF

v_gene: TRBV20-1
j_gene: TRBJ1-1
abundance: few
d_gene: NA
CDR3nt: TGCAGTGCCGAAGTCAGGGTGACGGGTAACACTGAAGCTTTCTTT
CDR3aa: CSAEVRVTGNTEAFF